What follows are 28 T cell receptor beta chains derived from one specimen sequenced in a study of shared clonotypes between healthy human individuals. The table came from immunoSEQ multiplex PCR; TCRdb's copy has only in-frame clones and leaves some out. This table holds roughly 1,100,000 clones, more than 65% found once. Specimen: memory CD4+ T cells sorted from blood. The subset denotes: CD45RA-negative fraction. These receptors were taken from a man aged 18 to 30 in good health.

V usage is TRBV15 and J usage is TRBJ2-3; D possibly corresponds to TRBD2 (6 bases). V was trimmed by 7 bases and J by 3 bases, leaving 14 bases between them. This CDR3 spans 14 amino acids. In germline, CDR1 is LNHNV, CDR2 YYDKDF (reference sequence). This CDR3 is CATTTGLTTDTQYF. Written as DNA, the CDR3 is TGTGCCACCACGACGGGACTCACTACAGATACGCAGTATTTT.

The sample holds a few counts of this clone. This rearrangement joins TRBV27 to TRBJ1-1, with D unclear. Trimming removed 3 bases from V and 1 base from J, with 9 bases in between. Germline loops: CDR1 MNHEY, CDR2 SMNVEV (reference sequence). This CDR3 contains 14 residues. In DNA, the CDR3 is TGTGCCAGCAGTTTGAATTTAGGGAACACTGAAGCTTTCTTT. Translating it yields CASSLNLGNTEAFF.

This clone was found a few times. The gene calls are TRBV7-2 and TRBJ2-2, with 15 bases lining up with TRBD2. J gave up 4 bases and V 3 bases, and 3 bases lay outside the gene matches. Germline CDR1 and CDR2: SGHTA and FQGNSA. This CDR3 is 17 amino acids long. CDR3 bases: TGTGCCAGCAGCTTGGGACTAGCGGGGGGTGGCACCGGGGAGCTGTTTTTT. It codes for CASSLGLAGGGTGELFF. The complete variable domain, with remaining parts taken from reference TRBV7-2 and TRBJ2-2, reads GAGVSQSPSNKVTEKGKDVELRCDPISGHTALYWYRQSLGQGLEFLIYFQGNSAPDKSGLPSDRFSAERTGGSVSTLTIQRTQQEDSAVYLCASSLGLAGGGTGELFFGEGSRLTVL.

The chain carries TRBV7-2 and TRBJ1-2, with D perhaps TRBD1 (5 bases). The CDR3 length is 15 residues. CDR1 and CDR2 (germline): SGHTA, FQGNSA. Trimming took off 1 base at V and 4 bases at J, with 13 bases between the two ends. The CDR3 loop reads CASSLGGRATYGYTF. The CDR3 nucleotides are TGTGCCAGCAGCTTAGGTGGCAGGGCCACCTATGGCTACACCTTC. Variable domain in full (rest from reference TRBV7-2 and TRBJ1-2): GAGVSQSPSNKVTEKGKDVELRCDPISGHTALYWYRQSLGQGLEFLIYFQGNSAPDKSGLPSDRFSAERTGGSVSTLTIQRTQQEDSAVYLCASSLGGRATYGYTFGSGTRLTVV.

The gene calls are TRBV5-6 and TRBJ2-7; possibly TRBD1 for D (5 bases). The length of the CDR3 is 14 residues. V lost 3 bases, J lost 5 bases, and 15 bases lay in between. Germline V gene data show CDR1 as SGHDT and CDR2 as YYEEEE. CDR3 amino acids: CASSSLNARDEQYF. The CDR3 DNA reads TGTGCCAGCAGCTCCTTAAATGCCAGGGACGAGCAGTACTTC.

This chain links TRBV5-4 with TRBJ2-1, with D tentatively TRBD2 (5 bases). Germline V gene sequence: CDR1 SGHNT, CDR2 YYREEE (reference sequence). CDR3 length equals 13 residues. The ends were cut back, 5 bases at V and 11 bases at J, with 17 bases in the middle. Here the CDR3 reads CASSSDGLPKQFF. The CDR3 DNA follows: TGTGCCAGCAGTTCAGACGGACTCCCCAAGCAGTTCTTC.

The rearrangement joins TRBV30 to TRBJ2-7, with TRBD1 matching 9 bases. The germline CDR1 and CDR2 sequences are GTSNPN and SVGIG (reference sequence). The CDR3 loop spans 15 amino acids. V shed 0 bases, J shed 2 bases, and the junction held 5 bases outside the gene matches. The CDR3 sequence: CAWSVWDRETYEQYF. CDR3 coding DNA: TGTGCCTGGAGTGTATGGGACAGGGAGACCTACGAGCAGTACTTC.

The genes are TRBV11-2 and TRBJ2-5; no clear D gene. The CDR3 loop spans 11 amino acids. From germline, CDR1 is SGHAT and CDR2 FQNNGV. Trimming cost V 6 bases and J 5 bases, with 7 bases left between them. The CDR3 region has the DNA TGTGCCAGCAGGGTCAGCGAGACCCAGTACTTC. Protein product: CASRVSETQYF.

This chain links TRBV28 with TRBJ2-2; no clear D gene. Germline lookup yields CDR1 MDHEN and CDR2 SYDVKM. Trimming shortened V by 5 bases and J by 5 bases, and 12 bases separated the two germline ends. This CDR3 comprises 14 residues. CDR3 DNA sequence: TGTGCCAGCAGTCCTCCAAGGCGGACCGGGGAGCTGTTTTTT. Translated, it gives CASSPPRRTGELFF.

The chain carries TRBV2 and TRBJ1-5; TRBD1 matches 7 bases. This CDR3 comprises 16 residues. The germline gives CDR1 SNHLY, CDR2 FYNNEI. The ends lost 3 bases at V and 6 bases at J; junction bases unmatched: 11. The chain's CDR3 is CASSEGTGASGQPQHF. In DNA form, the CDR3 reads TGTGCCAGCAGTGAGGGTACAGGGGCGTCGGGTCAGCCCCAGCATTTT.

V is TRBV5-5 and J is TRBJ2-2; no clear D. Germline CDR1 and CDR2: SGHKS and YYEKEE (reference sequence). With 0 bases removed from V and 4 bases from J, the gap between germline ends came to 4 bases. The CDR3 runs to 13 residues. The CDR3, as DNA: TGTGCCAGCAGCTTGGAACTCACCGGGGAGCTGTTTTTT. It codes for CASSLELTGELFF.

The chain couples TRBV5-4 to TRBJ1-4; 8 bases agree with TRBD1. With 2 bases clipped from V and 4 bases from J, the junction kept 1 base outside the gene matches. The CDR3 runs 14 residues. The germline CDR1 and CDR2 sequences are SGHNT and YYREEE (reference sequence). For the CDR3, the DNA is TGTGCCAGCAGCTTACAGGGGGTTAATGAAAAACTGTTTTTT. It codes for CASSLQGVNEKLFF.

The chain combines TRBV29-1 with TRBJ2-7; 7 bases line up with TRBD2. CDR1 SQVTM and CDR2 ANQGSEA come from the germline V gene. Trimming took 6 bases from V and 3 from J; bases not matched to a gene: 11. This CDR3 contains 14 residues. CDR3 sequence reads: CSVSPGTTIYEQYF. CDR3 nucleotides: TGCAGCGTCTCACCCGGGACTACTATCTACGAGCAGTACTTC.

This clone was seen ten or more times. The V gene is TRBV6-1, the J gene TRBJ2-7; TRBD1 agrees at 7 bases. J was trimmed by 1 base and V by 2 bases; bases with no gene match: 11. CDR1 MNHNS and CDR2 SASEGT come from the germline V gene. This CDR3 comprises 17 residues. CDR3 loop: CASSEMDGDSFSYEQYF. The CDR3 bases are TGTGCCAGCAGTGAAATGGACGGGGACAGCTTTTCCTACGAGCAGTACTTC.

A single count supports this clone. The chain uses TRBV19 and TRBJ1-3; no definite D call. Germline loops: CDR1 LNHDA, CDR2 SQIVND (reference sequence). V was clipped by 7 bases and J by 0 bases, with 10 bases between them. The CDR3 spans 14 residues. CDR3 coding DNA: TGTGCCAGTAACGCACTCAGCTCTGGAAACACCATATATTTT. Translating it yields CASNALSSGNTIYF.

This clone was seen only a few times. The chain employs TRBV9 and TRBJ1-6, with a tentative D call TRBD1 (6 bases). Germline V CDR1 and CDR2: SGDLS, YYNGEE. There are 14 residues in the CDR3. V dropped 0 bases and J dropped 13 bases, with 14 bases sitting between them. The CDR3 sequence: CASSVGDGTFPLHF. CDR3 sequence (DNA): TGTGCCAGCAGCGTAGGGGACGGGACATTTCCCCTCCACTTT.

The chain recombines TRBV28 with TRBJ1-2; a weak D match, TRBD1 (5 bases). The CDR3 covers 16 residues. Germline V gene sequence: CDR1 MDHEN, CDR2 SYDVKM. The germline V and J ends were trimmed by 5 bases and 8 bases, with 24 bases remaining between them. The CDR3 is CASSPGTVGTIRGYTF. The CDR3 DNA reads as TGTGCCAGCAGTCCAGGGACGGTCGGAACTATAAGGGGCTACACCTTC.

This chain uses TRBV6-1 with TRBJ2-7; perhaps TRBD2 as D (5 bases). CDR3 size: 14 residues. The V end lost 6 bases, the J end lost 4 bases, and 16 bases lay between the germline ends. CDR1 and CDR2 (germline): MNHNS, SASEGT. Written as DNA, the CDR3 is TGTGCCAGCAGACGGGCCGGGAACTTTTACGAGCAGTACTTC. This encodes CASRRAGNFYEQYF.

The DNA for the CDR3 is TGTGCCCCGGACAGACTTCGTAACACCGGGGAGCTGTTTTTT. Protein sequence: CAPDRLRNTGELFF. The rearrangement uses TRBV7-9 and TRBJ2-2, with a tentative D call TRBD1 (6 bases). CDR1 is SEHNR, CDR2 FQNEAQ, per germline (reference sequence). This CDR3 spans 14 amino acids. V lost 11 bases and J 2 bases, leaving 15 bases between the germline ends.

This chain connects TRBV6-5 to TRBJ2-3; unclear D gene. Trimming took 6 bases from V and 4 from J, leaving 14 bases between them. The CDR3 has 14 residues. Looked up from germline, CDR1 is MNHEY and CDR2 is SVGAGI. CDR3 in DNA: TGTGCCAGCAGCCCTCGGTGGGGTCCAGATACGCAGTATTTT. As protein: CASSPRWGPDTQYF.

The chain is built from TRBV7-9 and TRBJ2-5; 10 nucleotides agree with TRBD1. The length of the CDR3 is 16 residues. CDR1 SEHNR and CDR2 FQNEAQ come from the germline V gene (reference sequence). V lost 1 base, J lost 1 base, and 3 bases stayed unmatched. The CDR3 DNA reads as TGTGCCAGCAGCTTAGGACAGGGGGCTATCCAAGAGACCCAGTACTTC. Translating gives CASSLGQGAIQETQYF.

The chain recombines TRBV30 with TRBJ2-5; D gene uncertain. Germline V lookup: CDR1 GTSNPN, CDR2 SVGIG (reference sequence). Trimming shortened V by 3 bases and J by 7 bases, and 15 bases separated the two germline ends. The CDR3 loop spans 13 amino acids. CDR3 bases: TGTGCCTGGAGCGATATATGGTTTGGGACCCAGTACTTC. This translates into CAWSDIWFGTQYF.

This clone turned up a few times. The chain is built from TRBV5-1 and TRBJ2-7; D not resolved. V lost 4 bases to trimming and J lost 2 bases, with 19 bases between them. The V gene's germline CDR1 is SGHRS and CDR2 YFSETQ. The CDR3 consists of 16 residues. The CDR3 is CASSADPGRTAYEQYF. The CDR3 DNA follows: TGCGCCAGCAGCGCAGATCCGGGCCGCACAGCCTACGAGCAGTACTTC.

The CDR3, as DNA: TGTGCCAGCAGCCTAGGGACAGGCACTATTGCAGATACGCAGTATTTT. Translation gives CASSLGTGTIADTQYF. The chain uses TRBV5-6 and TRBJ2-3, with 8 bases lining up with TRBD1. Germline V CDR1 and CDR2: SGHDT, YYEEEE. This CDR3 region has 16 residues. V shed 4 bases, J shed 4 bases, and the junction held 11 bases outside the gene matches.

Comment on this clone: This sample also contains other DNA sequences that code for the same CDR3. CDR3 bases: TGTGCCAGCACCCGGGACAGTAACATGAACACTGAAGCTTTCTTT. Amino acid sequence: CASTRDSNMNTEAFF. J is TRBJ1-1 and V is TRBV2; 7 bases line up with TRBD1. The V gene end was trimmed by 7 bases and the J gene end by 0 bases; junction bases not matched to a gene: 8. Germline values: CDR1 SNHLY, CDR2 FYNNEI. This CDR3 comprises 15 residues.

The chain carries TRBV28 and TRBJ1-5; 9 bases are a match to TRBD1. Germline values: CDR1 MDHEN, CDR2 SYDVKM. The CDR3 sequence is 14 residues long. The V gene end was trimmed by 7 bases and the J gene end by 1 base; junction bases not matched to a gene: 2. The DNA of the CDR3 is TGTGCCAGCATGACAGGGGGAAGCAATCAGCCCCAGCATTTT. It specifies CASMTGGSNQPQHF.

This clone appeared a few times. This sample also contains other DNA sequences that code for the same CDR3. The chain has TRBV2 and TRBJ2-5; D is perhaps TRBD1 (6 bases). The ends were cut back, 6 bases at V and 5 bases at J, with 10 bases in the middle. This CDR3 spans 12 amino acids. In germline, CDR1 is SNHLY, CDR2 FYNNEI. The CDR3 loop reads CASSRGGETQYF. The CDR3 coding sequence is TGTGCCAGCAGCAGGGGTGGGGAGACCCAGTACTTC.

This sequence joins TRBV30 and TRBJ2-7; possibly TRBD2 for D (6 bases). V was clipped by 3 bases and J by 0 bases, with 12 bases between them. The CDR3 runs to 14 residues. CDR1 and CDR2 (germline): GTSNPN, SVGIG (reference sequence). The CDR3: CAWSPSGVSYEQYF. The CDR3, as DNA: TGTGCCTGGAGCCCCTCGGGAGTCTCCTACGAGCAGTACTTC.